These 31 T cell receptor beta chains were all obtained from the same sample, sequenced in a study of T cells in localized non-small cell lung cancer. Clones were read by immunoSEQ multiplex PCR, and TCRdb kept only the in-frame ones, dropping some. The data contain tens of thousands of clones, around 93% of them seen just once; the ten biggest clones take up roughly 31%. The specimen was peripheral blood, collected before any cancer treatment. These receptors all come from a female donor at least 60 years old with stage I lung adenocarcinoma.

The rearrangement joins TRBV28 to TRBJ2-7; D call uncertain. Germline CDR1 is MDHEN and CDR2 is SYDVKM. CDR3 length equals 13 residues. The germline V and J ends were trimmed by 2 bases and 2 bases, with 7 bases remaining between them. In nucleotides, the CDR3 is TGTGCCAGCAGTTTAACGGTTCCCTACGAGCAGTACTTC. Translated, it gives CASSLTVPYEQYF. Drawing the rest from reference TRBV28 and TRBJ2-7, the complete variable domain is DVKVTQSSRYLVKRTGEKVFLECVQDMDHENMFWYRQDPGLGLRLIYFSYDVKMKEKGDIPEGYSVSREKKERFSLILESASTNQTSMYLCASSLTVPYEQYFGPGTRLTVT.

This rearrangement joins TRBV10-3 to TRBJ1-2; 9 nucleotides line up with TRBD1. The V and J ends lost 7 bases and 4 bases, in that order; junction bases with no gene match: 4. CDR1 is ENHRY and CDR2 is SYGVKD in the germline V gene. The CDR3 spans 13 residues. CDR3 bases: TGTGCCATCAACGACAGGGGGTTCTATGGCTACACCTTC. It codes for CAINDRGFYGYTF.

The CDR3 spells CASSASGGQYNEQFF. In DNA form, the CDR3 reads TGTGCCAGCTCAGCTAGCGGGGGGCAATACAATGAGCAGTTCTTC. The rearrangement links TRBV18 to TRBJ2-1, with TRBD2 matching 11 bases. Germline lookup yields CDR1 KGHSH and CDR2 LQKENI. This CDR3 contains 15 residues. V lost 5 bases to trimming and J lost 4 bases; unmatched junction nucleotides: 4.

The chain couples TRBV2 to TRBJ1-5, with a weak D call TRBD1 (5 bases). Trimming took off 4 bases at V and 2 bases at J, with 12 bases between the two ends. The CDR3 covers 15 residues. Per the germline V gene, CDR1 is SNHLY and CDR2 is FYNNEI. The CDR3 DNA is TGTGCCAGCAGTGCCTCGGGGGACCGCAATCAGCCCCAGCATTTT. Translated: CASSASGDRNQPQHF.

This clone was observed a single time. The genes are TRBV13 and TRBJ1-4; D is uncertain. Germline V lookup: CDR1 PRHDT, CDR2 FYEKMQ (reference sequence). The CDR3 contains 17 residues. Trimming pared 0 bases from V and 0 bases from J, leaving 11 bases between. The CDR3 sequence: CASSLGRRLATNEKLFF. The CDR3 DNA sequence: TGTGCCAGCAGCTTAGGCCGAAGGCTTGCAACTAATGAAAAACTGTTTTTT.

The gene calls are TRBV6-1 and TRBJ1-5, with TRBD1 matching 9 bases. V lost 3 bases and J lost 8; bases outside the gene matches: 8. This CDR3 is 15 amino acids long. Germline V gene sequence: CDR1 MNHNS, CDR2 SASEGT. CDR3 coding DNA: TGTGCCAGCAGTGACATACAGGGGGCGGCGGAGCCCCAGCATTTT. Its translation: CASSDIQGAAEPQHF.

The CDR3 coding sequence is TGTGCCAGCTCACCAATCGACAGGCGTAACTATGGCTACACCTTC. It specifies CASSPIDRRNYGYTF. The rearrangement uses TRBV18 and TRBJ1-2; the D gene is possibly TRBD1 (6 bases). CDR3 length: 15 residues. V was cut by 2 bases and J by 1 base, with 11 bases left in between. Germline CDR1 is KGHSH and CDR2 is LQKENI.

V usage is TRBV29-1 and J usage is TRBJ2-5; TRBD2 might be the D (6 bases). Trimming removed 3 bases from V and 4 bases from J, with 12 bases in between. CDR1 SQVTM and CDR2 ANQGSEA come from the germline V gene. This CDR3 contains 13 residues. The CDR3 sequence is CSVDGAGLETQYF. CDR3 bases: TGCAGCGTTGACGGAGCGGGTCTAGAGACCCAGTACTTC.

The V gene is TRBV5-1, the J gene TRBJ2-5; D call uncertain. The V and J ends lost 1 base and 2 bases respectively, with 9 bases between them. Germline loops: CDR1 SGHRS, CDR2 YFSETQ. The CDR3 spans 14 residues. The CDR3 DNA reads TGCGCCAGCAGCTTGCAAGGCGGACAAGAGACCCAGTACTTC. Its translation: CASSLQGGQETQYF.

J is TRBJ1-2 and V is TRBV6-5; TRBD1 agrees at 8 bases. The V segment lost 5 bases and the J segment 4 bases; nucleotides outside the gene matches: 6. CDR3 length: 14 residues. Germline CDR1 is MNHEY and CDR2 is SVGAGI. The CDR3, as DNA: TGTGCCAGCAGTCAGCAGGGACAGGTCTATGGCTACACCTTC. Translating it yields CASSQQGQVYGYTF.

The CDR3 DNA reads TGTGCCAGCAGGACAGATCTGGCGGGGGGCGGTGAGCAGTACTTC. Its translation: CASRTDLAGGGEQYF. This sequence joins TRBV5-4 and TRBJ2-7, with 8 bases aligning to TRBD2. This CDR3 has 15 residues. Germline V gene lookup returns CDR1 SGHNT and CDR2 YYREEE (reference sequence). V lost 5 bases to trimming and J lost 7 bases; unmatched junction nucleotides: 14.

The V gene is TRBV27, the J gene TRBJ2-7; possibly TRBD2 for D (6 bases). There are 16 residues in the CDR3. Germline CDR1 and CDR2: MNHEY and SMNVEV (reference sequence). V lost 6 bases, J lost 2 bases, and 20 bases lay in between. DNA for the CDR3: TGTGCCAGCAGCCTATCGCGGGACTCCTTCCCCTACGAGCAGTACTTC. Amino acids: CASSLSRDSFPYEQYF.

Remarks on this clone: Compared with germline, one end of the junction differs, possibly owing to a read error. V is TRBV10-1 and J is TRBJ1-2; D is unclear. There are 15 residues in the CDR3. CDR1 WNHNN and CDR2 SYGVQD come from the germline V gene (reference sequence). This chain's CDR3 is CASRGLREGPYSYTF. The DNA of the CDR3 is TGCGCCAGCAGGGGCTTGAGAGAGGGCCCCTATAGCTACACCTTC.

The CDR3 here is CASSYEGLSGYTF. The CDR3 region has the DNA TGTGCCAGCAGTTACGAAGGCCTTAGTGGCTACACCTTC. The chain joins TRBV6-6 to TRBJ1-2, with D unresolved. Trimming took off 2 bases at V and 7 bases at J, with 11 bases between the two ends. This CDR3 spans 13 amino acids. Germline CDR1 and CDR2: MNHNY and SVGAGI (reference sequence).

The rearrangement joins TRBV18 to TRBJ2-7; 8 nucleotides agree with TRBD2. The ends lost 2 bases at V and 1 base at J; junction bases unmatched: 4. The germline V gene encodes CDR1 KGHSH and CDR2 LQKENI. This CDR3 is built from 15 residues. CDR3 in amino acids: CASSPISGVSYEQYF. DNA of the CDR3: TGTGCCAGCTCACCAATTAGCGGGGTATCCTACGAGCAGTACTTC.

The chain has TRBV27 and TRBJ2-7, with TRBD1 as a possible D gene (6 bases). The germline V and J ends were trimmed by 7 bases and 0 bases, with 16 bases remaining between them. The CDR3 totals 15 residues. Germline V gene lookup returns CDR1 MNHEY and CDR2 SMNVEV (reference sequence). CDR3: CASTPAGAGSYEQYF. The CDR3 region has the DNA TGTGCCAGCACACCCGCAGGGGCTGGCTCCTACGAGCAGTACTTC.

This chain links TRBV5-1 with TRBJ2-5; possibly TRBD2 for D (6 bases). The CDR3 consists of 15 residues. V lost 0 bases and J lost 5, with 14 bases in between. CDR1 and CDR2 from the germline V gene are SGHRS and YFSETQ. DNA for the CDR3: TGCGCCAGCAGCTTGGTTGGGGGGAGTAGGGAGACCCAGTACTTC. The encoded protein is CASSLVGGSRETQYF.

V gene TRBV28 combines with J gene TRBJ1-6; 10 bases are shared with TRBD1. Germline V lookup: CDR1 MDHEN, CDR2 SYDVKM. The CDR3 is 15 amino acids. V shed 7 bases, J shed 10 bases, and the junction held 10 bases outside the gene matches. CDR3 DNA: TGTGCCAGCACCAGGGGGGGGACAGGGGTCTCACCCCTCCACTTT. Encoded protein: CASTRGGTGVSPLHF.

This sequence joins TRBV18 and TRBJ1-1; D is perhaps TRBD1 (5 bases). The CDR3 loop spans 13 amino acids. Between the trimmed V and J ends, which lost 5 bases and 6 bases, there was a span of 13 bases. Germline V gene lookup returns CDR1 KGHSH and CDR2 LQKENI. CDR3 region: CASSAGLVAEAFF. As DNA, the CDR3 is TGTGCCAGCTCAGCAGGGTTAGTCGCTGAAGCTTTCTTT.

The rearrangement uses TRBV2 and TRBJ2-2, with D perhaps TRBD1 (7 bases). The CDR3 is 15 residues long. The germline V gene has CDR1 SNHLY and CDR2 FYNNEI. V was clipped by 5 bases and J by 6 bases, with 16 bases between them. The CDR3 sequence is CASSPRQGLAGELFF. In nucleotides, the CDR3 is TGTGCCAGCAGTCCTCGACAGGGACTCGCCGGGGAGCTGTTTTTT. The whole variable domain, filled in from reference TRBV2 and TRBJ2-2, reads EPEVTQTPSHQVTQMGQEVILRCVPISNHLYFYWYRQILGQKVEFLVSFYNNEISEKSEIFDDQFSVERPDGSNFTLKIRSTKLEDSAMYFCASSPRQGLAGELFFGEGSRLTVL.

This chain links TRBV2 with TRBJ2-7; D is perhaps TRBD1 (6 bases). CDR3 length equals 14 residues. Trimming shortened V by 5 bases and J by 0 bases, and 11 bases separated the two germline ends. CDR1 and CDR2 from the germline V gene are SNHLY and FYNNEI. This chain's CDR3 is CASSRQADSYEQYF. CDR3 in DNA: TGTGCCAGCAGTCGACAGGCCGACTCCTACGAGCAGTACTTC.

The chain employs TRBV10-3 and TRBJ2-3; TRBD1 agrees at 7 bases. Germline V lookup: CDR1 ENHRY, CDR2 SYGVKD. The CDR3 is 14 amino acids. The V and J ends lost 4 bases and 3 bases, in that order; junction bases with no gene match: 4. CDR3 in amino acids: CAISARGQTDTQYF. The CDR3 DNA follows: TGTGCCATCAGTGCGAGGGGGCAAACAGATACGCAGTATTTT.

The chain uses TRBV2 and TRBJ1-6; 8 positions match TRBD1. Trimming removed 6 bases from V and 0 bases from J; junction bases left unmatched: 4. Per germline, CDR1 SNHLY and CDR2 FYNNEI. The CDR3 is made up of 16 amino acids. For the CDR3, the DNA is TGTGCCAGCAGCGGACAGGGCAGCTCCTATAATTCACCCCTCCACTTT. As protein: CASSGQGSSYNSPLHF.

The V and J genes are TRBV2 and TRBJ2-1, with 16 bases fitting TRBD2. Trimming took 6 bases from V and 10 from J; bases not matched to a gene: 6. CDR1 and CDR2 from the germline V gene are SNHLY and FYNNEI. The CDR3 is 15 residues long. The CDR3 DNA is TGTGCCAGCAGGGGACTAGCGGGGGGGTTTGAAGAGCAGTTCTTC. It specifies CASRGLAGGFEEQFF. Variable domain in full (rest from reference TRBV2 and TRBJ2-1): EPEVTQTPSHQVTQMGQEVILRCVPISNHLYFYWYRQILGQKVEFLVSFYNNEISEKSEIFDDQFSVERPDGSNFTLKIRSTKLEDSAMYFCASRGLAGGFEEQFFGPGTRLTVL.

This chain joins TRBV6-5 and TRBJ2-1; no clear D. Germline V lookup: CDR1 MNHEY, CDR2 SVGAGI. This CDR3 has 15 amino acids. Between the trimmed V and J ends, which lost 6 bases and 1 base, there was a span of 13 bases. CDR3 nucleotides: TGTGCCAGCAGAAGAGACTCCTTATCCTACAATGAGCAGTTCTTC. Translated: CASRRDSLSYNEQFF.

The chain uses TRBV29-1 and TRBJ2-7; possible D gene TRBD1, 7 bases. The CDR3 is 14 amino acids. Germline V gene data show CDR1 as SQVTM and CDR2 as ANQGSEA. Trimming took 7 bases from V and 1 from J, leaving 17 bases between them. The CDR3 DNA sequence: TGCAGCGCAGCCCGCGGGACAGCTTCCTACGAGCAGTACTTC. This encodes CSAARGTASYEQYF.

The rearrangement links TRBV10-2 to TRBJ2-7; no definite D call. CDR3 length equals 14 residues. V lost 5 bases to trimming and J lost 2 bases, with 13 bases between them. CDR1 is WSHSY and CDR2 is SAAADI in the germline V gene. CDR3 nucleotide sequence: TGCGCCAGCAGTAACTTAGTGCCTCCCTACGAGCAGTACTTC. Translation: CASSNLVPPYEQYF.

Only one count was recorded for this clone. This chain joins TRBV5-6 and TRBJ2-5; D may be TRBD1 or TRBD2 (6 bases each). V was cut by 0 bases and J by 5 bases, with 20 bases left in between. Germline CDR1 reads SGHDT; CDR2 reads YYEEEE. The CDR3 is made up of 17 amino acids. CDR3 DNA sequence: TGTGCCAGCAGCTTGGAGGGGGGACTGACTCTAGGCGAGACCCAGTACTTC. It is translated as CASSLEGGLTLGETQYF.

The CDR3 coding sequence is TGTGCCATCAGAAGGGTCACTAATGAAAAACTGTTTTTT. It is translated as CAIRRVTNEKLFF. The chain links TRBV10-3 to TRBJ1-4, with D uncertain. The germline V and J ends were trimmed by 6 bases and 2 bases, with 7 bases remaining between them. The CDR3 spans 13 residues. CDR1 and CDR2 from the germline V gene are ENHRY and SYGVKD.

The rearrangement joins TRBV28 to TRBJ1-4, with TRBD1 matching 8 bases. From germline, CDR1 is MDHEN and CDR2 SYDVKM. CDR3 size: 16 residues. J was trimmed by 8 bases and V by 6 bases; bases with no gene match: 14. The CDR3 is CASRPTGDGSREKLFF. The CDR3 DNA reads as TGTGCCAGCAGACCGACAGGGGATGGATCCCGCGAAAAACTGTTTTTT.

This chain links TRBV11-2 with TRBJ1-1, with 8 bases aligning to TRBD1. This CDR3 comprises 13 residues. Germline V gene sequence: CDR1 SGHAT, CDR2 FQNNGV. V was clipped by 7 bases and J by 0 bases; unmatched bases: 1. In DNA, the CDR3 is TGTGCCAGCACCAGGGGGCTGAACACTGAAGCTTTCTTT. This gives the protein CASTRGLNTEAFF.